Listed here are 27 T cell receptor beta chains from one sample, sequenced in a study of T cell clonality in common variable immunodeficiency. Generated by immunoSEQ multiplex PCR, the TCRdb table keeps only in-frame clones and is missing some. This sample comprises just over 15,000 clones, none seen once only. Study results and limitations: Fewer deletions and N-nucleotide insertions were reportedly seen in common variable immunodeficiency TCR beta sequences.

These TCRs are of unknown antigen specificity. Specimen: peripheral blood mononuclear cells. The source is a human donor with common variable immunodeficiency.

This clone was detected a few times. The DNA ends 3 residues before the CDR3 does, and the rest of the CDR3 is filled in from the germline J gene. The chain uses TRBV6-2 or TRBV6-3 and TRBJ1-6; D unresolved. CDR3 length equals 15 residues. The germline V and J ends were trimmed by 3 bases and 7 bases, with 13 bases remaining between them. Per the germline V gene, CDR1 is MNHEY and CDR2 is SVGEGT. The CDR3 sequence is CASSYSPYRNSPLHF. The part of the CDR3 DNA that was read is TGTGCCAGCAGTTATTCTCCTTACCGGAATTCACCC.

Concerning this clone: The read terminates 3 residues ahead of where the CDR3 ends, so the germline J gene completes it. This sequence joins TRBV18 and TRBJ2-3; the match to TRBD2 covers 8 bases. Unmatched junction bases numbered 8, after V lost 3 bases and J lost 3 bases. Germline CDR1 is KGHSH and CDR2 is LQKENI. This CDR3 is built from 16 residues. The CDR3 DNA, read in part, is TGTGCCAGCTCACCCGGGGGGGGAGCGAGGACAGATACG. Protein product: CASSPGGGARTDT. The entire CDR3 protein is CASSPGGGARTDTQYF.

This clone showed up just a few times. The CDR3 end falls 3 residues outside the read, so it is completed with the germline J gene. The rearrangement uses TRBV7-9 and TRBJ1-1, with D tentatively TRBD1 (5 bases). The CDR3 is 14 residues long. In germline, CDR1 is SEHNR, CDR2 FQNEAQ (reference sequence). V lost 5 bases, J lost 1 base, and 11 bases lay in between. CDR3 protein: CASSRLTGNTEAFF. The sequenced CDR3 bases are TGTGCCAGCAGCCGACTTACAGGGAACACTGAA.

This clone was picked up many times. CDR3 region: CASSRQGEETQYF. Incomplete CDR3 DNA: TGTGCCAGCAGTCGACAGGGAGAAGAGACC. The chain couples TRBV12-3 or TRBV12-4 to TRBJ2-5, with TRBD1 identical over 7 bases. The CDR3 goes on 3 residues after the read ends, and that part is filled in from the germline J gene. This CDR3 is 13 amino acids long. The J segment lost 3 bases and the V segment lost 5 bases, leaving 3 bases of the junction unmatched.

This clone was detected only a few times. The read terminates 3 residues before the CDR3 end, so the remaining end is supplied by the germline J gene. The chain employs TRBV7-2 and TRBJ1-1; no clear D gene. The CDR3 has 13 residues. V dropped 5 bases and J dropped 5 bases, with 12 bases sitting between them. CDR1 SGHTA and CDR2 FQGNSA come from the germline V gene. CDR3 sequence reads: CASSPNAGTEAFF. The sequenced CDR3 bases are TGTGCCAGCAGCCCAAACGCAGGAACTGAA. Full variable domain (remainder filled in from reference TRBV7-2 and TRBJ1-1): GAGVSQSPSNKVTEKGKDVELRCDPISGHTALYWYRQSLGQGLEFLIYFQGNSAPDKSGLPSDRFSAERTGGSVSTLTIQRTQQEDSAVYLCASSPNAGTEAFFGQGTRLTVV.

This clone was observed a handful of times. Read data end 3 residues before the CDR3 end; the end is taken from the germline J gene. The chain joins TRBV30 to TRBJ1-1; possibly TRBD1 for D (6 bases). V lost 3 bases and J lost 5, with 22 bases in between. Looked up from germline, CDR1 is GTSNPN and CDR2 is SVGIG (reference sequence). The CDR3 is 16 residues long. This CDR3 is CAWRGWRGAGRTEAFF. Partial CDR3 DNA: TGTGCCTGGAGGGGATGGCGGGGGGCAGGGAGGACTGAA.

The sample holds a few counts of this clone. The read ends 3 residues before the CDR3 terminus; that terminus is restored from the germline J gene. V is TRBV5-1 and J is TRBJ1-6; D perhaps matches TRBD1 (6 bases). Between the trimmed V and J ends, which lost 4 bases and 8 bases, there was a span of 10 bases. Germline values: CDR1 SGHRS, CDR2 YFSETQ. This CDR3 comprises 13 residues. CDR3 region: CASSVGQYSPLHF. The sequenced CDR3 bases are TGCGCCAGCAGCGTTGGACAGTATTCACCC.

A few counts support this clone. The CDR3 extends 3 residues past the end of the read, so its final part is completed from the germline J gene. The chain has TRBV7-2 and TRBJ1-2; maybe TRBD1 (6 bases). From germline, CDR1 is SGHTA and CDR2 FQGNSA. The CDR3 loop spans 14 amino acids. The part of the CDR3 DNA that was read is TGTGCCAGCAATCAGGGATCAGGGGCCTGGGGC. Protein: CASNQGSGAWG. In full, the CDR3 reads CASNQGSGAWGYTF.

As regards this clone: The read gets to within 3 residues of the CDR3 end, and the germline J gene fills in the rest. This chain joins TRBV30 and TRBJ1-2; 10 bases agree with TRBD1. V lost 2 bases to trimming and J lost 6 bases; unmatched junction nucleotides: 9. This CDR3 has 15 amino acids. Germline V lookup: CDR1 GTSNPN, CDR2 SVGIG (reference sequence). The DNA read from the CDR3 is TGTGCCTGGAGTTTCAAGACAGGGGGCGCGGATGGC. This translates into CAWSFKTGGADG. The full CDR3 sequence reads CAWSFKTGGADGYTF.

This CDR3 reads CASSYGTEGASNQPQHF. The DNA read from the CDR3 is TGTGCCAGCAGTTACGGGACAGAAGGAGCTAGCAATCAGCCC. The chain combines TRBV6-2 or TRBV6-3 with TRBJ1-5; TRBD1 agrees at 7 bases. The CDR3 end is not reached by the read, which stops 3 residues before it; the germline J gene fills it in. Unmatched junction bases numbered 7, after V lost 2 bases and J lost 0 bases. The CDR3 runs 17 residues. Germline assignment: CDR1 MNHEY and CDR2 SVGEGT.

This clone was observed at least ten times. The sequenced fragment ends 3 residues before the CDR3 boundary, so the rest is inferred from the germline J gene. The chain carries TRBV7-2 and TRBJ1-5; D remains ambiguous. V gave up 7 bases and J gave up 0 bases, with 7 bases separating them. The CDR3 consists of 13 residues. Germline CDR1 reads SGHTA; CDR2 reads FQGNSA. The covered CDR3 bases are TGTGCCAGCACCCCAAATAGCAATCAGCCC. Protein: CASTPNSNQP. The complete CDR3 sequence is CASTPNSNQPQHF.

The table lists this clone with a few counts. From the germline J gene comes the end of the CDR3, since the read stops 3 residues before it. The chain is built from TRBV18 and TRBJ1-4; a weak D match, TRBD1 (6 bases). CDR1 KGHSH and CDR2 LQKENI come from the germline V gene. The CDR3 is 15 residues long. V lost 1 base and J lost 4, with 10 bases in between. CDR3 sequence: CASSPQSRGNEKLFF. The sequenced CDR3 bases are TGTGCCAGCTCACCACAGTCCAGGGGTAATGAAAAA.

Note on this clone: Read data end 3 residues before the CDR3 end; the end is taken from the germline J gene. The chain carries TRBV2 and TRBJ2-3, with TRBD2 as a possible D gene (6 bases). The CDR3 length is 15 residues. In germline, CDR1 is SNHLY, CDR2 FYNNEI. V was shortened by 2 bases and J by 8 bases, with 17 bases between the two germline ends. Here the CDR3 reads CASSEYLVLGGTQYF. CDR3 DNA, as far as it was read: TGTGCCAGCAGTGAATATCTTGTATTGGGGGGTACG.

To note about this clone: Read data end 3 residues before the CDR3 end; the end is taken from the germline J gene. The rearrangement joins TRBV6-2 or TRBV6-3 to TRBJ2-5; 8 bases match TRBD2. CDR1 is MNHEY and CDR2 is SVGEGT in the germline V gene. The CDR3 covers 13 residues. CDR3 DNA (partial): TGTGCCAGCAGTCTAGCGGGCCTCGCAACC. Protein product: CASSLAGLAT. The complete CDR3 sequence is CASSLAGLATQYF.

This clone was counted only a few times. The read ends 3 residues early relative to the CDR3; the germline J gene fills the gap. This chain links TRBV7-3 with TRBJ2-5, with a possible D match to TRBD2 (5 bases). V lost 1 base and J 0 bases, leaving 9 bases between the germline ends. The germline CDR1 and CDR2 sequences are SGHTA and FQGTGA. The length of the CDR3 is 15 residues. The CDR3 spells CASSLSPGYQETQYF. The covered CDR3 bases are TGTGCCAGCAGCTTAAGTCCGGGGTACCAAGAGACC.

This clone showed up just a few times. The observed sequence ends 3 residues before the CDR3 terminus, with the missing tail filled in from the germline J gene. V usage is TRBV7-8 and J usage is TRBJ2-7; D is perhaps TRBD2 (6 bases). Looked up from germline, CDR1 is SGHVS and CDR2 is FQNEAQ. The CDR3 consists of 13 residues. V lost 0 bases and J 6 bases, leaving 9 bases between the germline ends. CDR3 region: CASSLATSSEQYF. The sequenced part of the CDR3 DNA is TGTGCCAGCAGCTTAGCCACTAGCTCCGAG.

Only a few counts were recorded for this clone. The missing CDR3 end, 3 residues past where the read stops, is filled in from the germline J gene. The chain is built from TRBV23-1 and TRBJ2-7; D remains ambiguous. Being an ORF, TRBV23-1 has a function that is uncertain. The CDR3 totals 17 residues. The V end lost 2 bases, the J end lost 1 base, and 18 bases lay between the germline ends. CDR3 bases read: TGCGCCAGCAGTCAAAAGTCCCCCCCACGTACTTCCTACGAG. Translating it yields CASSQKSPPRTSYE. The entire CDR3 is CASSQKSPPRTSYEQYF.

Turning to this clone: The sequenced fragment ends 3 residues before the CDR3 boundary, so the rest is inferred from the germline J gene. This sequence joins TRBV19 and TRBJ2-4; 8 bases map to TRBD1. The CDR3 length is 14 residues. Germline V CDR1 and CDR2: LNHDA, SQIVND (reference sequence). CDR3 region: CASRVGTGNQPQYF. The CDR3 DNA, read in part, is TGTGCCAGTAGGGTTGGGACAGGCAATCAGCCT.

This clone is judged large. The read ends 3 residues early relative to the CDR3; the germline J gene fills the gap. This chain connects TRBV13 to TRBJ2-1, with TRBD2 matching over 10 bases. The CDR3 runs to 17 residues. V gave up 5 bases and J gave up 8 bases; unmatched junction bases: 15. Per the germline V gene, CDR1 is PRHDT and CDR2 is FYEKMQ (reference sequence). CDR3 DNA, as far as it was read: TGTGCCAGCAGCCCGCCCACCTACAGCGGGGGGGCCGATGAG. Its translation is CASSPPTYSGGADE. The whole CDR3 sequence reads CASSPPTYSGGADEQFF.

This clone was recorded a few times. The sequenced fragment ends 3 residues before the CDR3 boundary, so the rest is inferred from the germline J gene. The chain joins TRBV18 to TRBJ1-5; D remains unclear. There are 14 residues in the CDR3. The V gene's germline CDR1 is KGHSH and CDR2 LQKENI. V dropped 1 base and J dropped 3 bases, with 7 bases sitting between them. The CDR3 loop reads CASSPQGNNQPQHF. Incomplete CDR3 DNA: TGTGCCAGCTCACCACAGGGTAACAATCAGCCC.

This clone turned up a few times. The CDR3 goes on 3 residues after the read ends, and that part is filled in from the germline J gene. V and J are TRBV7-9 and TRBJ2-7, with TRBD1 as a possible D gene (6 bases). The germline V and J ends were trimmed by 3 bases and 5 bases, with 14 bases remaining between them. This CDR3 has 14 residues. The germline gives CDR1 SEHNR, CDR2 FQNEAQ (reference sequence). The sequenced part of the CDR3 DNA is TGTGCCAGCAGCTTGGGACACGCAGCGGACGAG. This sequence encodes CASSLGHAADE. The whole CDR3 is CASSLGHAADEQYF. The entire variable domain, with the rest obtained from reference TRBV7-9 and TRBJ2-7, is as follows: DTGVSQNPRHKITKRGQNVTFRCDPISEHNRLYWYRQTLGQGPEFLTYFQNEAQLEKSRLLSDRFSAERPKGSFSTLEIQRTEQGDSAMYLCASSLGHAADEQYFGPGTRLTVT.

This clone was observed a handful of times. The observed sequence ends 3 residues before the CDR3 terminus, with the missing tail filled in from the germline J gene. The chain combines TRBV7-9 with TRBJ1-3; 8 positions agree with TRBD1. The germline gives CDR1 SEHNR, CDR2 FQNEAQ (reference sequence). The CDR3 spans 15 residues. V shed 4 bases and J 2 bases; nucleotides not matched to a gene: 4. CDR3 amino acids: CASSSRGQAGNTIYF. The part of the CDR3 DNA that was read is TGTGCCAGCAGCTCCAGGGGGCAGGCTGGAAACACC.

This clone was seen ten or more times. The CDR3 end lies 3 residues beyond the end of the read and is filled in from the germline J gene. V gene TRBV10-3 combines with J gene TRBJ1-2; 9 bases align to TRBD1. CDR3 length equals 13 residues. With 5 bases clipped from V and 3 bases from J, the junction kept 1 base outside the gene matches. The germline V gene has CDR1 ENHRY and CDR2 SYGVKD. CDR3 region: CAISRQGDYGYTF. The sequenced part of the CDR3 DNA is TGTGCCATCAGTAGACAGGGGGACTATGGC.

Remarks on this clone: Read sequence stops 3 residues before the CDR3 end, and the germline J gene provides the missing end. The chain recombines TRBV13 with TRBJ1-1; D is unclear. The CDR3 length is 13 residues. V was pared by 4 bases and J by 4 bases, with 10 bases between. Germline-derived CDR1 and CDR2 are PRHDT and FYEKMQ (reference sequence). The CDR3 loop is CASSSTRGTEAFF. The DNA read from the CDR3 is TGTGCCAGCAGCTCTACCCGGGGCACTGAA.

This clone was detected a few times. Read sequence stops 3 residues before the CDR3 end, and the germline J gene provides the missing end. The V and J genes are TRBV19 and TRBJ1-4; 8 nucleotides agree with TRBD1. Germline V lookup: CDR1 LNHDA, CDR2 SQIVND (reference sequence). Trimming removed 6 bases from V and 7 bases from J; junction bases left unmatched: 7. CDR3 length: 14 residues. The CDR3 bases that were read are TGTGCCAGTAGCCTGACAGGGGCCCCTGAAAAA. Amino acids: CASSLTGAPEK. The CDR3, in full, reads CASSLTGAPEKLFF.

This clone was detected only a few times. The read halts 3 residues ahead of the CDR3 end, with the missing end drawn from the germline J gene. V is TRBV5-1 and J is TRBJ2-7; possibly TRBD1 for D (5 bases). V lost 0 bases and J lost 3, with 10 bases in between. There are 14 residues in the CDR3. The germline gives CDR1 SGHRS, CDR2 YFSETQ. Incomplete CDR3 DNA: TGCGCCAGCAGCTTGGATCCAGGGTACTACGAG. Translated, it gives CASSLDPGYYE. The complete CDR3 sequence is CASSLDPGYYEQYF.

This clone was recorded a few times. The read stops 3 residues short of the end of the CDR3; the missing end is completed from the germline J gene. This rearrangement joins TRBV7-2 to TRBJ2-5, with 12 nucleotides matching TRBD2. CDR3 size: 15 residues. The germline V gene has CDR1 SGHTA and CDR2 FQGNSA. The V gene end was trimmed by 7 bases and the J gene end by 5 bases; junction bases not matched to a gene: 8. Incomplete CDR3 DNA: TGTGCCAGCATCCTAGCGGGGGGGCCCAGGGAGACC. Residues: CASILAGGPRET. The whole CDR3 sequence reads CASILAGGPRETQYF.